Following are 31 T cell receptor beta chains from one sample sequenced in a study of Ad26.COV2.S vaccination and SARS-CoV-2 variants. TCRdb keeps only in-frame clones here, not all; method: immunoSEQ multiplex PCR. The repertoire holds a few hundred thousand clones, about 92% seen once, with more than 1.5% in the top ten. As to treatment: approximately 18 received Ad26.COV2.S at low or high dose, single or two shots; about 5 received placebo; per-sample allocation not given. Sampling happened 63 days after the first vaccine or placebo injection. This specimen consisted of peripheral blood, obtained in a trial of Ad26.COV2.S vaccine versus placebo. The receptors were gathered from a person between 18 and 65 years old who received the Ad26.COV2.S COVID-19 vaccine or a placebo.

The chain recombines TRBV6-5 with TRBJ2-7; 7 bases align to TRBD1. The V gene's germline CDR1 is MNHEY and CDR2 SVGAGI. With V trimmed by 10 bases and J by 0 bases, 6 bases remained unmatched. CDR3 length equals 13 residues. This CDR3 reads CATTRDSSYEQYF. CDR3 bases: TGTGCCACCACCCGGGACAGCTCCTACGAGCAGTACTTC.

The V and J genes are TRBV12-3 or TRBV12-4 and TRBJ1-4, with D unresolved. The V end was cut by 3 bases, the J end by 5 bases, with 7 bases between. The CDR3 consists of 13 residues. CDR3 coding DNA: TGTGCCAGCAGTTTTAGAAGGAATGAAAAACTGTTTTTT. It specifies CASSFRRNEKLFF.

This chain uses TRBV10-3 with TRBJ2-3; no definite D call. Per germline, CDR1 ENHRY and CDR2 SYGVKD. Trimming left V 2 bases short and J 4 bases short, with 4 bases between. The CDR3 has 12 residues. The CDR3 is CAISELPDTQYF. The CDR3 bases are TGTGCCATCAGTGAGCTTCCAGATACGCAGTATTTT.

This clone was counted between two and nine times. The chain couples TRBV27 to TRBJ1-2, with 7 bases lining up with TRBD1. The V gene's germline CDR1 is MNHEY and CDR2 SMNVEV (reference sequence). Unmatched junction bases numbered 14, after V lost 5 bases and J lost 8 bases. This CDR3 has 15 amino acids. DNA of the CDR3: TGTGCCAGCAGTGATGCGGGACAGTCCGCTCTAGGCTACACCTTC. The encoded protein is CASSDAGQSALGYTF.

This sequence joins TRBV13 and TRBJ1-6; 7 positions match TRBD1. CDR1 and CDR2 from the germline V gene are PRHDT and FYEKMQ (reference sequence). The CDR3 runs to 13 residues. J was trimmed by 8 bases and V by 8 bases; bases with no gene match: 6. The CDR3 sequence: CASQTGRYSPLHF. The DNA of the CDR3 is TGTGCCAGCCAGACAGGGCGGTATTCACCCCTCCACTTT. The variable domain in full, completed from reference TRBV13 and TRBJ1-6, reads AAGVIQSPRHLIKEKRETATLKCYPIPRHDTVYWYQQGPGQDPQFLISFYEKMQSDKGSIPDRFSAQQFSDYHSELNMSSLELGDSALYFCASQTGRYSPLHFGNGTRLTVT.

This sequence joins TRBV28 and TRBJ2-3; no reliable D call. The CDR3 has 13 amino acids. Germline lookup yields CDR1 MDHEN and CDR2 SYDVKM. V shed 2 bases and J shed 6 bases, with 9 bases lying between them. The CDR3, as DNA: TGTGCCAGCAGTTTAGGGTTCGGGGATACGCAGTATTTT. Protein product: CASSLGFGDTQYF.

V is TRBV7-2 and J is TRBJ2-3, with D hard to call. The CDR3 consists of 14 residues. The ends were cut back, 5 bases at V and 2 bases at J, with 11 bases in the middle. Germline V lookup: CDR1 SGHTA, CDR2 FQGNSA. CDR3 protein: CASSLVGLTDTQYF. CDR3 coding DNA: TGTGCCAGCAGCCTGGTCGGCCTCACAGATACGCAGTATTTT.

The genes are TRBV5-6 and TRBJ1-2, with TRBD1 matching 8 bases. Trimming at V came to 4 bases and at J to 1 base, leaving 3 bases not matched to a gene. Germline CDR1 SGHDT, CDR2 YYEEEE. The CDR3 sequence is 14 residues long. CDR3 sequence: CASSRTGINYGYTF. In DNA form, the CDR3 reads TGTGCCAGCAGCCGGACAGGGATTAACTATGGCTACACCTTC.

The chain combines TRBV12-3 or TRBV12-4 with TRBJ2-3; no clear D. This CDR3 spans 13 amino acids. Trimming pared 4 bases from V and 0 bases from J, leaving 5 bases between. Written as DNA, the CDR3 is TGTGCCAGCAGTTCGGACAGCACAGATACGCAGTATTTT. The encoded protein is CASSSDSTDTQYF.

V gene TRBV28 combines with J gene TRBJ1-6, with a possible D match to TRBD1 (6 bases). This CDR3 has 16 residues. Germline CDR1 is MDHEN and CDR2 is SYDVKM. Trimming took 1 base from V and 5 from J, leaving 12 bases between them. The CDR3 DNA reads TGTGCCAGCAGTTTATATCCGGGGACAAATAATTCACCCCTCCACTTT. This sequence encodes CASSLYPGTNNSPLHF.

The chain has TRBV7-9 and TRBJ2-1, with D perhaps matching TRBD2 (5 bases). Germline CDR1 reads SEHNR; CDR2 reads FQNEAQ (reference sequence). Trimming pared 1 base from V and 6 bases from J, leaving 22 bases between. CDR3 length equals 18 residues. CDR3 sequence (DNA): TGTGCCAGCAGCTTAGGGGCGGGTTCGAATGATGGATCCAATGAGCAGTTCTTC. Its translation is CASSLGAGSNDGSNEQFF.

CDR3 protein: CASSQGQGAGSPLHF. In DNA, the CDR3 is TGCGCCAGCAGCCAAGGACAGGGGGCGGGATCACCCCTCCACTTT. V gene TRBV4-1 combines with J gene TRBJ1-6, with 10 positions matching TRBD1. V shed 1 base, J shed 10 bases, and the junction held 4 bases outside the gene matches. Germline V lookup: CDR1 MGHRA, CDR2 YSYEKL. This CDR3 region has 15 residues.

This chain uses TRBV28 with TRBJ1-3, with 7 bases fitting TRBD1. The CDR3 extends over 14 amino acids. Germline-derived CDR1 and CDR2 are MDHEN and SYDVKM. Germline trimming cut 7 bases from V and 1 base from J; bases unmatched to any gene: 4. The CDR3 nucleotides are TGTGCCAGCAAGGGACAGCTGTCTGGAAACACCATATATTTT. This codes for CASKGQLSGNTIYF.

The chain is built from TRBV5-4 and TRBJ2-4, with 8 bases that match TRBD2. The CDR3 is made up of 15 amino acids. The germline V gene encodes CDR1 SGHNT and CDR2 YYREEE (reference sequence). V gave up 0 bases and J gave up 5 bases; unmatched junction bases: 4. CDR3 sequence reads: CASSLAGGVQNIQYF. The CDR3 region has the DNA TGTGCCAGCAGCTTGGCGGGGGGGGTTCAAAACATTCAGTACTTC.

The chain is built from TRBV5-5 and TRBJ1-6, with TRBD1 matching over 7 bases. CDR3 length equals 16 residues. Germline trimming cut 4 bases from V and 0 bases from J; bases unmatched to any gene: 4. CDR1 is SGHKS, CDR2 YYEKEE, per germline (reference sequence). The CDR3 coding sequence is TGTGCCAGCAGCCCGACAGGGAGCTCCTATAATTCACCCCTCCACTTT. Translation gives CASSPTGSSYNSPLHF.

The J gene is TRBJ2-2, the V gene TRBV5-6; 7 nucleotides match TRBD1. This CDR3 comprises 15 residues. The germline V gene encodes CDR1 SGHDT and CDR2 YYEEEE. V was pared by 4 bases and J by 5 bases, with 8 bases of the junction left unmatched. The CDR3 region is CASSPTGLKTGELFF. In DNA form, the CDR3 reads TGTGCCAGCAGCCCGACAGGGTTGAAAACCGGGGAGCTGTTTTTT.

J is TRBJ2-3 and V is TRBV7-2, with 8 bases that match TRBD2. Trimming at V came to 0 bases and at J to 6 bases, leaving 8 bases not matched to a gene. The CDR3 length is 16 residues. CDR1 is SGHTA and CDR2 is FQGNSA in the germline V gene. For the CDR3, the DNA is TGTGCCAGCAGCTTAGCGGGGACTAGAGAATGGGATACGCAGTATTTT. It yields the protein CASSLAGTREWDTQYF.

The chain uses TRBV5-4 and TRBJ2-5, with 7 positions matching TRBD1. The V gene end was trimmed by 0 bases and the J gene end by 7 bases; junction bases not matched to a gene: 9. Looked up from germline, CDR1 is SGHNT and CDR2 is YYREEE (reference sequence). There are 15 residues in the CDR3. CDR3: CASSLAGQGVGTQYF. The CDR3, as DNA: TGTGCCAGCAGCTTGGCGGGTCAGGGGGTGGGGACCCAGTACTTC.

V usage is TRBV15 and J usage is TRBJ2-2, with TRBD1 matching 9 bases. In germline, CDR1 is LNHNV, CDR2 YYDKDF (reference sequence). This CDR3 contains 15 residues. V shed 4 bases, J shed 6 bases, and the junction held 6 bases outside the gene matches. This CDR3 reads CATSKEQGASGELFF. The CDR3 DNA reads TGTGCCACCAGCAAGGAACAGGGGGCGTCCGGGGAGCTGTTTTTT.

This chain connects TRBV27 to TRBJ2-7; D ambiguous. The length of the CDR3 is 14 residues. The V end was cut by 0 bases, the J end by 1 base, with 7 bases between. The germline V gene has CDR1 MNHEY and CDR2 SMNVEV (reference sequence). CDR3 DNA sequence: TGTGCCAGCAGTTTATCCCGAAGGTCCTACGAGCAGTACTTC. Translated: CASSLSRRSYEQYF.

The chain couples TRBV6-5 to TRBJ2-7; TRBD2 agrees at 10 bases. This CDR3 has 15 residues. V dropped 8 bases and J dropped 3; count of bases not matched to a gene: 10. The V gene's germline CDR1 is MNHEY and CDR2 SVGAGI. The CDR3: CASRAGLAAFYEQYF. The CDR3 DNA reads TGTGCCAGCCGAGCCGGACTAGCGGCCTTCTACGAGCAGTACTTC.

The genes are TRBV7-2 and TRBJ1-2; tentatively, D is TRBD1 (6 bases). The V gene's germline CDR1 is SGHTA and CDR2 FQGNSA. CDR3 size: 14 residues. The V gene lost 6 bases and the J gene lost 4 bases, with 15 bases spanning the gap. CDR3 amino acids: CASRSDSLFYGYTF. The CDR3 bases are TGTGCCAGCAGATCGGACAGCCTTTTCTATGGCTACACCTTC.

The chain couples TRBV30 to TRBJ1-4; D remains ambiguous. Per the germline V gene, CDR1 is GTSNPN and CDR2 is SVGIG (reference sequence). This CDR3 is 14 amino acids long. V was cut by 1 base and J by 0 bases, with 6 bases left in between. CDR3 nucleotides: TGTGCCTGGAGTGAGACAACAACTAATGAAAAACTGTTTTTT. This translates into CAWSETTTNEKLFF.

This clone came up once. The gene calls are TRBV6-5 and TRBJ1-1; TRBD1 is a possible D gene (5 bases). This CDR3 spans 13 amino acids. Germline CDR1 is MNHEY and CDR2 is SVGAGI. Deletions cut 7 bases from V and 1 base from J, with 10 bases between. CDR3 in DNA: TGTGCCAGCATGAAAACAGGGAACACTGAAGCTTTCTTT. Protein product: CASMKTGNTEAFF.

CDR3 sequence reads: CASSGLAQDYEKLFF. DNA of the CDR3: TGTGCCAGCAGTGGGCTGGCACAGGATTATGAAAAACTGTTTTTT. The rearrangement uses TRBV25-1 and TRBJ1-4; a possible D gene is TRBD1 (5 bases). Trimming removed 4 bases at V and 6 bases at J, with 15 bases between. Germline-derived CDR1 and CDR2 are MGHDK and SYGVNS. This CDR3 is 15 amino acids long.

This rearrangement joins TRBV9 to TRBJ2-7; 8 nucleotides agree with TRBD2. Germline V gives CDR1 SGDLS, CDR2 YYNGEE. V shed 3 bases, J shed 4 bases, and the junction held 9 bases outside the gene matches. There are 15 residues in the CDR3. The CDR3 reads CASSAQAGAGYEQYF. In DNA form, the CDR3 reads TGTGCCAGCAGCGCTCAAGCGGGGGCCGGGTACGAGCAGTACTTC.

This clone was counted once. The chain has TRBV3-1 (or the pseudogene TRBV3-2) and TRBJ2-1, with 12 nucleotides matching TRBD2. Per the germline V gene, CDR1 is LGHDT and CDR2 is YNNKEL (reference sequence). J lost 15 bases, V lost 0 bases, and 6 bases had no gene match. CDR3 length: 14 residues. In DNA form, the CDR3 reads TGTGCCAGCAGCCAAGATATAGGACTAGCGGGGAGGTTCTTC. Translating it yields CASSQDIGLAGRFF.

The chain joins TRBV6-1 to TRBJ2-7, with D tentatively TRBD1 (5 bases). From germline, CDR1 is MNHNS and CDR2 SASEGT. The CDR3 has 16 amino acids. Trimming took 2 bases from V and 3 from J, leaving 17 bases between them. CDR3 loop: CASSETWAGPDYEQYF. In DNA, the CDR3 is TGTGCCAGCAGTGAAACATGGGCAGGGCCAGACTACGAGCAGTACTTC.

This chain joins TRBV4-3 and TRBJ2-5; D is possibly TRBD1 (6 bases). Trimming took off 4 bases at V and 2 bases at J, with 11 bases between the two ends. Per the germline V gene, CDR1 is LGHNA and CDR2 is YSLEER. The CDR3 has 14 amino acids. DNA of the CDR3: TGCGCCAGCAGCCCGACAGGATGGCAAGAGACCCAGTACTTC. It encodes CASSPTGWQETQYF.

The chain carries TRBV19 and TRBJ1-1, with D unclear. Germline V lookup: CDR1 LNHDA, CDR2 SQIVND (reference sequence). There are 14 residues in the CDR3. Deletions cut 1 base from V and 1 base from J, with 7 bases between. The CDR3 is CASSIVGRNTEAFF. As DNA, the CDR3 is TGTGCCAGTAGTATAGTAGGGCGGAACACTGAAGCTTTCTTT.

CDR3 in DNA: TGTGCCAGCAGCTTAGTTGGCAGGGTCGGGGCCGAAAAACTGTTTTTT. This sequence encodes CASSLVGRVGAEKLFF. The chain carries TRBV7-9 and TRBJ1-4, with D maybe TRBD1 (5 bases). CDR1 and CDR2 from the germline V gene are SEHNR and FQNEAQ (reference sequence). This CDR3 is 16 amino acids long. V dropped 1 base and J dropped 8 bases, with 17 bases sitting between them.